The source of this T cell receptor beta chain is a study of control samples from healthy donors and cancer patients. Assay: immunoSEQ multiplex PCR; the TCRdb copy retains only in-frame clones and omits some. The data show 75,000 to 100,000 clones, approximately 92% seen once. The CDR3 covers 14 residues. V lost 7 bases, J lost 4 bases, and 14 bases lay in between. Germline CDR1 reads LNHDA; CDR2 reads SQIVND (reference sequence). The clonotype originates from a human donor in good health. The donor label of this sample is uncertain. The specimen sequenced was blood. V is TRBV19 and J is TRBJ1-5; D may be TRBD1 (5 bases). CDR3 residues: CASKGRDLNQPQHF. The CDR3 DNA reads as TGTGCCAGTAAAGGCAGGGATCTAAATCAGCCCCAGCATTTT.